A selection of T cell receptor beta chains follows, all from one sample in a study of beta chain features in type 1 diabetes. The table came from immunoSEQ multiplex PCR; TCRdb's copy has only in-frame clones and leaves some out. The table lists 130,000 to 150,000 clones, about 10% of them singletons. Sequenced sample: naive CD4+ T cells from blood. The receptor set was obtained from a man in his late teens or twenties in good health. Each CDR3 is given with its conserved first and last residue. D genes are given only for firm matches. Clone size is shown for a subset of rows, as once, few, many or a class of expanded clone.

NA | few | TRBJ2-3 | 13 | TRBV7-9 | CASSPEDTDTQYF | TGTGCCAGCAGCCCAGAGGACACAGATACGCAGTATTTT
TRBD2 | NA | TRBJ2-1 | 17 | TRBV25-1 | CASSDRITSGGLNEQFF | TGTGCCAGCAGCGATAGAATTACTAGCGGGGGGCTAAATGAGCAGTTCTTC
NA | few | TRBJ2-1 | 14 | TRBV11-2 | CASSLVIAYNEQFF | TGTGCCAGCAGCTTAGTGATAGCCTACAATGAGCAGTTCTTC
TRBD1 | NA | TRBJ1-5 | 14 | TRBV5-8 | CASSRDRVIQPQHF | TGTGCCAGCAGCCGGGACAGGGTCATTCAGCCCCAGCATTTT
NA | NA | TRBJ2-3 | 14 | TRBV18 | CASSRDKSTDTQYF | TGTGCCAGCTCACGGGACAAAAGCACAGATACGCAGTATTTT
NA | few | TRBJ2-7 | 16 | TRBV5-6 | CASSWGQTRLAYEQYF | TGTGCCAGCAGCTGGGGACAGACCCGACTAGCCTACGAGCAGTACTTC
NA | NA | TRBJ2-6 | 13 | TRBV6-1 | CASTSSGANVLTF | TGTGCCAGCACCAGCTCTGGGGCCAACGTCCTGACTTTC
TRBD1 | few | TRBJ1-6 | 16 | TRBV19 | CASSVWTGGSNSPLHF | TGTGCCAGTAGTGTATGGACAGGGGGTTCTAATTCACCCCTCCACTTT
TRBD1 | NA | TRBJ2-1 | 18 | TRBV4-3 | CASSRRGPGQGDYNEQFF | TGCGCCAGCAGCCGACGAGGGCCCGGACAGGGAGATTACAATGAGCAGTTCTTC
TRBD1 | NA | TRBJ1-5 | 12 | TRBV30 | CAWEQGDQPQHF | TGTGCCTGGGAACAGGGGGACCAGCCCCAGCATTTT
NA | NA | TRBJ2-3 | 17 | TRBV15 | CATSRDRRTGLRDTQYF | TGTGCCACCAGCAGAGATCGTAGAACAGGGTTAAGAGATACGCAGTATTTT
NA | few | TRBJ2-3 | 16 | TRBV5-1 | CASSLADGQGGDTQYF | TGCGCCAGCAGCTTGGCCGACGGGCAGGGAGGAGATACGCAGTATTTT
NA | NA | TRBJ2-3 | 13 | TRBV9 | CASSSMGGDTQYF | TGTGCCAGCAGCTCGATGGGCGGGGATACGCAGTATTTT
TRBD2 | NA | TRBJ2-3 | 16 | TRBV18 | CASSPRGSGDTDTQYF | TGTGCCAGCTCGCCCCGGGGTAGCGGGGACACAGATACGCAGTATTTT
TRBD2 | NA | TRBJ2-3 | 16 | TRBV7-9 | CASSQVPGGLGDTQYF | TGCGCCAGCAGCCAAGTTCCGGGGGGGCTTGGAGATACGCAGTATTTT
NA | few | TRBJ2-2 | 15 | TRBV2 | CASIMTQTGTGELFF | TGTGCCAGCATAATGACACAAACAGGCACCGGGGAGCTGTTTTTT
NA | many | TRBJ2-3 | 13 | TRBV7-9 | CASSLGRTDTQYF | TGTGCCAGCAGCTTGGGCCGCACAGATACGCAGTATTTT
TRBD1 | few | TRBJ2-7 | 16 | TRBV7-6 | CASSLAPGQGSSEQYF | TGTGCCAGCAGCTTAGCGCCGGGACAGGGATCATCCGAGCAGTACTTC
NA | NA | TRBJ1-5 | 14 | TRBV7-2 | CASSLAIGDQPQHF | TGTGCCAGCAGCTTAGCTATCGGGGATCAGCCCCAGCATTTT
TRBD1 | NA | TRBJ1-3 | 15 | TRBV5-4 | CASSFSGTGLDTIYF | TGTGCCAGCAGCTTTTCCGGGACAGGGCTTGACACCATATATTTT